The T cell receptor beta chain under discussion was sequenced for a study of T-cell reconstitution after alpha-beta-depleted transplantation in children. During its preparation, the TCRbeta library received unique molecular identifiers. TCRdb called the PCR reads again in MiXCR, with one record for every CDR3 protein. This sample carries around 450,000 distinct CDR3 sequences, around 16% of them seen once, and the ten largest clones take under 30%. There are 14 residues in the CDR3. CDR1 is SGHAT, CDR2 FQNNGV, per germline. V lost 6 bases and J lost 4; bases outside the gene matches: 4. The TCR was taken from a boy under two years old who had a stem cell transplant for Wiskott-Aldrich syndrome, so the T cells may come from the graft donor. Sample: PBMCs, mostly from graft donor cells, taken 360 days after TCRalphabeta/CD19-depleted stem cell transplant. This chain connects TRBV11-2 to TRBJ2-1; 9 nucleotides agree with TRBD2. The DNA for the CDR3 is TGTGCCAGCAGAATAGCGGGAGAGTACAATGAGCAGTTCTTC. As protein: CASRIAGEYNEQFF.